Listed below are T cell receptor beta chains from one sample, sequenced in a study of blood T cells in healthy people across ages. TCRdb fed the 5' RACE reads into MiXCR, producing one record per CDR3 protein. The sample contains 1.5 million to 2 million distinct CDR3 sequences, roughly 27% of which appear only once. Sequenced: blood. The receptors here all came from a young woman in good health. Each CDR3 is given with its conserved first and last residue. A D gene is named only where the DNA matches it firmly.

j_call	d_call	v_call	cdr3_aa
TRBJ2-1	TRBD2	TRBV6-2/TRBV6-3	CASSSPGTSGGAVYEQFF
TRBJ1-2	-	TRBV28	CASSPVPSRAYGYTF
TRBJ1-5	-	TRBV7-6	CASSLMSGPNQPQHF
TRBJ1-2	-	TRBV6-6	CASSYGADANYGYTF
TRBJ2-2	TRBD1	TRBV25-1	CASSEGQGAIQNTGELFF
TRBJ2-1	-	TRBV20-1	CSARDPDLGYNEQFF
TRBJ2-7	-	TRBV29-1	CSGGLSYEQYF
TRBJ2-5	-	TRBV7-2	CASSRGTRLQETQYF
TRBJ2-3	TRBD2	TRBV27	CASSVAGGHQDTQYF
TRBJ2-7	TRBD2	TRBV20-1	CSASHSGRVSYEQYF
TRBJ2-1	-	TRBV3-1	CASSRGTHYNEQFF
TRBJ2-1	-	TRBV3-1	CASSSYNSYNEQFF
TRBJ2-5	TRBD1	TRBV7-6	CASSLGDRPQETRYF
TRBJ2-4	-	TRBV11-2	CASSLDPKGIQYF
TRBJ2-3	TRBD2	TRBV24-1	CATSDSPGLAGKDTQYF
TRBJ2-4	-	TRBV5-6	CASSLMGNIQYF
TRBJ2-7	TRBD2	TRBV27	CASSPLTSGRVYF
TRBJ2-1	-	TRBV6-4	CASSEGPSSYNEQFF
TRBJ2-4	-	TRBV15	CATSRDRGTLTFRYF
TRBJ1-2	-	TRBV5-4	CASSFSPAVDYTF
TRBJ2-1	-	TRBV20-1	CSARMVSYNEQFF
TRBJ2-5	-	TRBV6-4	CASTFLRRETQYF
TRBJ2-7	TRBD1	TRBV27	CASSATQQGYEQYF
TRBJ1-1	-	TRBV29-1	CSVGSWNTEAFF
TRBJ2-5	-	TRBV5-1	CASSFGEETQYF